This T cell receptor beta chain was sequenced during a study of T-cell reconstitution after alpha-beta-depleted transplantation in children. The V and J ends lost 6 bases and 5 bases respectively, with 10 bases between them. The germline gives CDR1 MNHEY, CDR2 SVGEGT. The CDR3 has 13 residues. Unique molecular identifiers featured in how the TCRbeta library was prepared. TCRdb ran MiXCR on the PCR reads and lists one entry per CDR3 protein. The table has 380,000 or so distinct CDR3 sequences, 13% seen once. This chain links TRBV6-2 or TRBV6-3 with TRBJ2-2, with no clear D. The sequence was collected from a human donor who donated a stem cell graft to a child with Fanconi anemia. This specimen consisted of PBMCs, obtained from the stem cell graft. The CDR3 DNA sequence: TGTGCCAGCAGCCTTAGATTTACCGGGGAGCTGTTTTTT. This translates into CASSLRFTGELFF.